This T cell receptor beta chain was captured in a study of T cell responses to AZD1222 COVID-19 vaccine. This clone was recorded only once. No antigen is known for it. V lost 6 bases, J lost 7 bases, and 14 bases lay in between. This CDR3 comprises 14 residues. CDR1 is SGHKS, CDR2 YYEKEE, per germline (reference sequence). Clones were read by immunoSEQ multiplex PCR, and TCRdb kept only the in-frame ones, dropping some. The repertoire has approximately 150,000 clones, around 89% of them found once; the top ten carry less than 2.5%. Overall study results and limits: Targets within unmutated variant regions were reportedly found for nearly half of spike-specific TCRs. The peak T cell response came first, and repertoires were sampled only after it.

Material: peripheral blood, obtained on day 0 of AZD1222 vaccination. The clonotype originates from an adult in good health. The chain recombines TRBV5-5 with TRBJ1-6; D might be TRBD1 (5 bases). CDR3 in DNA: TGTGCCAGCAAGTGGGGCAGAGGGAATTCACCCCTCCACTTT. Translation gives CASKWGRGNSPLHF.